Listed below are T cell receptor beta chains from one sample, sequenced in a study of shared clonotypes between healthy human individuals. Some clones are missing from TCRdb's copy, which holds only in-frame ones; the method was immunoSEQ multiplex PCR. The data show millions of clones, approximately 90% seen once. The sample was naive CD4+ T cells sorted from blood. The receptor set was obtained from a man aged 18 to 30 in good health. Each CDR3 is given with its conserved first and last residue. Fields, in order: J gene, V gene, D gene, clone size, CDR3 protein, CDR3 DNA. D genes are given only for firm matches. The size field is filled for only some rows; it gives once, few, many or a size class.

j_call: TRBJ2-1
v_call: TRBV4-2
d_call: TRBD2
clone_size: -
cdr3_aa: CASSQEGLVVDNEQFF
cdr3_nt: TGTGCCAGCAGCCAAGAAGGACTAGTGGTCGACAATGAGCAGTTCTTC

j_call: TRBJ1-2
v_call: TRBV5-4
d_call: -
clone_size: -
cdr3_aa: CASSSGRVNYGYTF
cdr3_nt: TGTGCCAGCAGCTCGGGACGGGTTAACTATGGCTACACCTTC

j_call: TRBJ2-1
v_call: TRBV6-5
d_call: TRBD1
clone_size: -
cdr3_aa: CASGRDRVGNEQFF
cdr3_nt: TGTGCCAGCGGCCGGGACAGGGTCGGCAATGAGCAGTTCTTC

j_call: TRBJ2-1
v_call: TRBV18
d_call: -
clone_size: -
cdr3_aa: CASSPPMGEGGEQFF
cdr3_nt: TGTGCCAGCTCACCACCGATGGGGGAAGGGGGTGAGCAGTTCTTC

j_call: TRBJ1-1
v_call: TRBV7-2
d_call: -
clone_size: once
cdr3_aa: CASSRQPNTEAFF
cdr3_nt: TGTGCCAGCAGCCGACAGCCCAACACTGAAGCTTTCTTT

j_call: TRBJ2-1
v_call: TRBV18
d_call: TRBD2
clone_size: -
cdr3_aa: CASSWDYYNEQFF
cdr3_nt: TGTGCCAGCTCCTGGGACTACTACAATGAGCAGTTCTTC

j_call: TRBJ2-3
v_call: TRBV5-1
d_call: -
clone_size: -
cdr3_aa: CASSLGKGGTDTQYF
cdr3_nt: TGCGCCAGCAGCTTGGGGAAGGGTGGCACAGATACGCAGTATTTT

j_call: TRBJ2-1
v_call: TRBV4-1
d_call: TRBD2
clone_size: -
cdr3_aa: CASSRGLAGTYNEQFF
cdr3_nt: TGCGCCAGCAGCCGAGGACTAGCGGGGACCTACAATGAGCAGTTCTTC

j_call: TRBJ2-7
v_call: TRBV7-6
d_call: TRBD1
clone_size: -
cdr3_aa: CASRDTGAEQYF
cdr3_nt: TGTGCCAGCAGAGACACAGGGGCCGAGCAGTACTTC

j_call: TRBJ1-2
v_call: TRBV7-8
d_call: -
clone_size: few
cdr3_aa: CASSIRGYGYTF
cdr3_nt: TGTGCCAGCAGCATACGCGGGTATGGCTACACCTTC

j_call: TRBJ1-1
v_call: TRBV5-4
d_call: -
clone_size: -
cdr3_aa: CASSLGQRNTEAFF
cdr3_nt: TGTGCCAGCAGCTTAGGACAGAGGAACACTGAAGCTTTCTTT

j_call: TRBJ2-2
v_call: TRBV27
d_call: -
clone_size: once
cdr3_aa: CASSFDQITGELFF
cdr3_nt: TGTGCCAGCAGTTTTGACCAAATCACCGGGGAGCTGTTTTTT

j_call: TRBJ1-5
v_call: TRBV2
d_call: TRBD1
clone_size: -
cdr3_aa: CASSDEGQLYSNQPQHF
cdr3_nt: TGTGCCAGCAGTGACGAGGGACAGCTCTATAGCAATCAGCCCCAGCATTTT

j_call: TRBJ2-7
v_call: TRBV18
d_call: TRBD2
clone_size: -
cdr3_aa: CASSPPAGGGEQYF
cdr3_nt: TGTGCCAGCTCACCACCGGCAGGCGGGGGAGAGCAGTACTTC

j_call: TRBJ1-6
v_call: TRBV11-2
d_call: -
clone_size: -
cdr3_aa: CASSFALWGTNSPLHF
cdr3_nt: TGTGCCAGCAGCTTCGCCCTCTGGGGGACAAATTCACCCCTCCACTTT

j_call: TRBJ1-1
v_call: TRBV11-2
d_call: -
clone_size: few
cdr3_aa: CASSLMNTEAFF
cdr3_nt: TGTGCCAGCAGCTTAATGAACACTGAAGCTTTCTTT

j_call: TRBJ2-2
v_call: TRBV5-1
d_call: TRBD2
clone_size: -
cdr3_aa: CASSLEGGRPNTGELFF
cdr3_nt: TGCGCCAGCAGCTTGGAGGGCGGGAGGCCCAACACCGGGGAGCTGTTTTTT

j_call: TRBJ2-5
v_call: TRBV15
d_call: TRBD1
clone_size: -
cdr3_aa: CATSRERDRVLGETQYF
cdr3_nt: TGTGCCACCAGCAGAGAGCGGGACAGGGTTTTGGGGGAGACCCAGTACTTC

j_call: TRBJ1-1
v_call: TRBV7-2
d_call: TRBD1
clone_size: -
cdr3_aa: CASSIQGGNTEAFF
cdr3_nt: TGTGCCAGCAGCATACAGGGGGGAAACACTGAAGCTTTCTTT

j_call: TRBJ2-7
v_call: TRBV5-1
d_call: -
clone_size: -
cdr3_aa: CASSLGPRGADYEQYF
cdr3_nt: TGCGCCAGCAGCTTGGGTCCCCGGGGAGCGGACTACGAGCAGTACTTC

j_call: TRBJ1-3
v_call: TRBV27
d_call: TRBD1
clone_size: -
cdr3_aa: CASSSGTGTLGNTIYF
cdr3_nt: TGTGCCAGCAGTTCAGGGACAGGCACTCTCGGAAACACCATATATTTT

j_call: TRBJ1-1
v_call: TRBV2
d_call: -
clone_size: -
cdr3_aa: CASSSGWGTEAFF
cdr3_nt: TGTGCCAGCAGCTCAGGGTGGGGCACTGAAGCTTTCTTT

j_call: TRBJ2-1
v_call: TRBV5-1
d_call: -
clone_size: once
cdr3_aa: CASTGLAYNEQFF
cdr3_nt: TGCGCCAGCACCGGGTTAGCTTACAATGAGCAGTTCTTC

j_call: TRBJ2-2
v_call: TRBV27
d_call: TRBD1
clone_size: -
cdr3_aa: CASIPRGQGNTGELFF
cdr3_nt: TGTGCCAGCATCCCCCGTGGACAGGGGAACACCGGGGAGCTGTTTTTT

j_call: TRBJ2-1
v_call: TRBV28
d_call: -
clone_size: once
cdr3_aa: CASSLGSRGKIYNEQFF
cdr3_nt: TGTGCCAGCAGTTTAGGGTCCCGAGGGAAGATATACAATGAGCAGTTCTTC

j_call: TRBJ1-1
v_call: TRBV30
d_call: TRBD1
clone_size: -
cdr3_aa: CAWSVNRGNTEAFF
cdr3_nt: TGTGCCTGGAGTGTAAACAGGGGGAACACTGAAGCTTTCTTT

j_call: TRBJ2-7
v_call: TRBV5-8
d_call: -
clone_size: -
cdr3_aa: CASSFTYEQYF
cdr3_nt: TGTGCCAGCAGTTTTACCTACGAGCAGTACTTC

j_call: TRBJ1-2
v_call: TRBV9
d_call: TRBD1
clone_size: -
cdr3_aa: CASSVDPGGPSNYGYTF
cdr3_nt: TGTGCCAGCAGCGTAGATCCAGGGGGACCCTCTAACTATGGCTACACCTTC

j_call: TRBJ2-1
v_call: TRBV4-1
d_call: -
clone_size: -
cdr3_aa: CASSQVPVINEQFF
cdr3_nt: TGCGCCAGCAGCCAGGTGCCAGTTATCAATGAGCAGTTCTTC

j_call: TRBJ2-1
v_call: TRBV5-4
d_call: TRBD2
clone_size: -
cdr3_aa: CASSPGTRYGEQFF
cdr3_nt: TGTGCCAGCAGCCCCGGGACTAGGTATGGTGAGCAGTTCTTC

j_call: TRBJ2-7
v_call: TRBV19
d_call: -
clone_size: -
cdr3_aa: CASRPQGISYEQYF
cdr3_nt: TGTGCCAGTCGACCGCAGGGGATCAGCTACGAGCAGTACTTC

j_call: TRBJ2-3
v_call: TRBV9
d_call: -
clone_size: once
cdr3_aa: CASSVLTHTPTDTQYF
cdr3_nt: TGTGCCAGCAGCGTTTTGACTCACACCCCCACAGATACGCAGTATTTT